This T cell receptor beta chain was recorded in a study of cytomegalovirus exposure and HLA in healthy donors. Notes on the study in general: Cytomegalovirus-associated status was assigned to some 180 TCR beta chains.

The primer mix had 60 Vbeta and 13 Jbeta primers. Only in-frame clones appear in the TCRdb table, and some are missing; sequencing was by immunoSEQ multiplex PCR. The data hold about 150,000 clones, with about a tenth observed a single time. As regards this clone: What it binds is unknown.

This TCR was sampled from a male donor in good health and CMV-seronegative. Sequencing input: PBMCs.

CDR3 loop: CSVESPSYEQYF. As DNA, the CDR3 is TGCAGCGTTGAATCCCCTTCCTACGAGCAGTACTTC. The chain links TRBV29-1 to TRBJ2-7; D remains ambiguous. The V gene's germline CDR1 is SQVTM and CDR2 ANQGSEA. The CDR3 spans 12 residues. Trimming pared 2 bases from V and 1 base from J, leaving 6 bases between.